The 22 T cell receptor beta chains below all came from one sample that was sequenced in a study of shared T cell receptors in the human thymus. Libraries were prepared by immunoSEQ multiplex PCR; TCRdb keeps only in-frame clonotypes and omits some of them. The data hold about 660,000 clones, with around 87% observed a single time. These data also formed part of another study, on human thymus T cells.

Sequencing input: thymocytes. Every receptor here comes from a boy under two years old with a congenital heart defect.

The chain joins TRBV21-1 to TRBJ2-7; the D call of TRBD2 is as the table states it, not checked on the DNA. TRBV21-1 is annotated as a pseudogene. The CDR3 consists of 17 residues. CDR3 residues: CASSKGWEFVWAYEQYF. CDR3 bases: TGTGCCAGCAGCAAAGGATGGGAGTTCGTATGGGCCTACGAGCAGTACTTC.

This chain joins TRBV18 and TRBJ2-5; 9 bases match TRBD2. V lost 0 bases and J lost 1; bases outside the gene matches: 12. CDR3 length: 19 amino acids. CDR1 and CDR2 from the germline V gene are KGHSH and LQKENI. CDR3 nucleotides: TGTGCCAGCTCACCACCCCTCCTAGTGGCTAGCGGGACCCAAGAGACCCAGTACTTC. Translating it yields CASSPPLLVASGTQETQYF.

The chain carries TRBV19 and TRBJ2-7; 8 positions agree with TRBD2. The V gene's germline CDR1 is LNHDA and CDR2 SQIVND (reference sequence). CDR3 length: 15 residues. The J segment lost 3 bases and the V segment lost 7 bases, leaving 11 bases of the junction unmatched. CDR3 sequence: CASTRRAGEHYEQYF. The CDR3, as DNA: TGTGCCAGTACCCGGAGAGCGGGAGAACACTACGAGCAGTACTTC.

This clone was detected once. V usage is TRBV5-8 and J usage is TRBJ2-6; D call uncertain. Germline V gene sequence: CDR1 SGHTS, CDR2 YDEGEE. V lost 4 bases and J lost 0, with 8 bases in between. The CDR3 sequence is 15 residues long. The CDR3 loop is CASSPDDSGANVLTF. The CDR3 nucleotides read TGTGCCAGCAGCCCAGATGACTCTGGGGCCAACGTCCTGACTTTC.

The chain employs TRBV7-6 and TRBJ1-1; weak D call: TRBD1 (6 bases). From germline, CDR1 is SGHVS and CDR2 FNYEAQ. Trimming took off 5 bases at V and 1 base at J, with 17 bases between the two ends. The CDR3 loop spans 16 amino acids. CDR3 coding DNA: TGTGCCAGCAGCCAAAACAGGGATCTACGGAACACTGAAGCTTTCTTT. Translation gives CASSQNRDLRNTEAFF.

The chain carries TRBV19 and TRBJ2-7; 14 nucleotides agree with TRBD2. The V segment lost 0 bases and the J segment 7 bases; nucleotides outside the gene matches: 11. The CDR3 covers 18 residues. CDR1 is LNHDA, CDR2 SQIVND, per germline (reference sequence). In DNA form, the CDR3 reads TGTGCCAGTAGTATAGAGTATCGGACTAGCGGGAGGATGGGGGAGCAGTACTTC. It translates to CASSIEYRTSGRMGEQYF.

The chain carries TRBV6-1 and TRBJ2-1, with TRBD1 identical over 9 bases. Germline lookup yields CDR1 MNHNS and CDR2 SASEGT. V lost 3 bases and J lost 9; bases outside the gene matches: 6. The CDR3 sequence is 14 residues long. The CDR3 loop reads CASSEGQGTSEQFF. CDR3 in DNA: TGTGCCAGCAGTGAGGGACAGGGTACAAGTGAGCAGTTCTTC.

CDR3 loop: CAWSVPGINEQFF. CDR3 nucleotides: TGTGCCTGGAGTGTTCCCGGGATCAATGAGCAGTTCTTC. The rearrangement links TRBV30 to TRBJ2-1; weak D call: TRBD2 (5 bases). Germline CDR1 and CDR2: GTSNPN and SVGIG (reference sequence). Trimming took off 0 bases at V and 6 bases at J, with 9 bases between the two ends. The CDR3 runs 13 residues. Supplemented by reference TRBV30 and TRBJ2-1, the full variable domain reads SQTIHQWPATLVQPVGSPLSLECTVEGTSNPNLYWYRQAAGRGLQLLFYSVGIGQISSEVPQNLSASRPQDRQFILSSKKLLLSDSGFYLCAWSVPGINEQFFGPGTRLTVL.

This chain joins TRBV25-1 and TRBJ2-5; 9 positions agree with TRBD1. Germline values: CDR1 MGHDK, CDR2 SYGVNS. This CDR3 is built from 15 residues. After removal of 5 bases from V and 4 bases from J, the junction contained 8 bases not matched to a gene. The DNA for the CDR3 is TGTGCCAGCAGTCCGGCGGGACAGGGAAGAGAGACCCAGTACTTC. Amino acids: CASSPAGQGRETQYF.

The chain recombines TRBV7-9 with TRBJ2-1; D gene ambiguous. This CDR3 spans 11 amino acids. CDR1 and CDR2 from the germline V gene are SEHNR and FQNEAQ (reference sequence). With 5 bases removed from V and 7 bases from J, the gap between germline ends came to 6 bases. CDR3 loop: CASSPKNEQFF. CDR3 nucleotides: TGTGCCAGCAGCCCTAAAAATGAGCAGTTCTTC.

This chain connects TRBV14 to TRBJ2-3; D gene uncertain. Germline V gene data show CDR1 as SGHDN and CDR2 as FVKESK. V was clipped by 0 bases and J by 3 bases, with 7 bases between them. This CDR3 has 14 amino acids. CDR3 nucleotide sequence: TGTGCCAGCAGCCAAGAGCAGTCAACAGATACGCAGTATTTT. Its translation: CASSQEQSTDTQYF.

This chain joins TRBV10-3 and TRBJ2-7, with D possibly TRBD2 on 6 matching bases. The V and J ends lost 5 bases and 1 base respectively, with 12 bases between them. The CDR3 sequence is 14 residues long. In germline, CDR1 is ENHRY, CDR2 SYGVKD. The CDR3 DNA reads as TGTGCCATCAGTATAGGCGGGGCTTCCTACGAGCAGTACTTC. As protein: CAISIGGASYEQYF.

The chain employs TRBV28 and TRBJ1-1, with 9 bases fitting TRBD1. The CDR3 length is 15 residues. The germline CDR1 and CDR2 sequences are MDHEN and SYDVKM. J was trimmed by 0 bases and V by 7 bases; bases with no gene match: 6. In nucleotides, the CDR3 is TGTGCCAGCATACAGGGGGCAAATATGAACACTGAAGCTTTCTTT. This encodes CASIQGANMNTEAFF.

With respect to this clone: This is likely a read error, given that the CDR3 carries no conserved phenylalanine or tryptophan at its end. No DNA is shown, since the ends of the CDR3 on it are uncertain; the CDR3 is the one TCRdb lists. V usage is TRBV20-1 and J usage is TRBJ1-1. The CDR3 region is 10 residues in length, termini included. Germline V gene data show CDR1 as DFQATT and CDR2 as SNEGSKA (reference sequence). This chain's CDR3 is CSASYEVFLS.

The chain links TRBV27 to TRBJ2-1, with 9 bases that match TRBD1. After removal of 3 bases from V and 10 bases from J, the junction contained 4 bases not matched to a gene. The CDR3 runs to 13 residues. Per the germline V gene, CDR1 is MNHEY and CDR2 is SMNVEV (reference sequence). CDR3 region: CASSFYRGLEQFF. CDR3 sequence (DNA): TGTGCCAGCAGTTTCTACAGGGGGCTGGAGCAGTTCTTC.

This chain links TRBV4-2 with TRBJ1-2; D remains ambiguous. Germline values: CDR1 LGHNA, CDR2 YNFKEQ. The CDR3 consists of 13 residues. Trimming left V 1 base short and J 8 bases short, with 11 bases between. The CDR3 region has the DNA TGTGCCAGCAGCCAAGTAGGGTCGGGGGGCTACACCTTC. Residues: CASSQVGSGGYTF.

The chain couples TRBV28 to TRBJ2-7; D is unresolved. The V gene's germline CDR1 is MDHEN and CDR2 SYDVKM. This CDR3 contains 14 residues. Trimming removed 5 bases from V and 0 bases from J, with 11 bases in between. CDR3 region: CASSPDKPSYEQYF. Here the CDR3 DNA reads TGTGCCAGCAGTCCCGACAAGCCCTCCTACGAGCAGTACTTC.

This chain joins TRBV28 and TRBJ2-1; 8 nucleotides align to TRBD2. V gave up 1 base and J gave up 4 bases; unmatched junction bases: 6. There are 16 residues in the CDR3. CDR1 and CDR2 (germline): MDHEN, SYDVKM. The chain's CDR3 is CASSLFRLAGYNEQFF. The CDR3 region has the DNA TGTGCCAGCAGTTTATTCCGGCTAGCGGGTTACAATGAGCAGTTCTTC.

The chain is built from TRBV27 and TRBJ2-2; TRBD2 might be the D (5 bases). Per the germline V gene, CDR1 is MNHEY and CDR2 is SMNVEV (reference sequence). The ends were cut back, 6 bases at V and 0 bases at J, with 17 bases in the middle. This CDR3 is 17 amino acids long. CDR3 sequence reads: CASRPFGGSANTGELFF. The CDR3 DNA is TGTGCCAGCAGACCATTTGGCGGGTCTGCGAACACCGGGGAGCTGTTTTTT.

The chain has TRBV4-1 and TRBJ2-7; possibly TRBD1 for D (5 bases). CDR1 and CDR2 from the germline V gene are MGHRA and YSYEKL. Trimming took 0 bases from V and 3 from J, leaving 15 bases between them. There are 16 residues in the CDR3. The CDR3 loop reads CASSQEGPGWSYEQYF. CDR3 bases: TGCGCCAGCAGCCAAGAAGGTCCAGGGTGGAGCTACGAGCAGTACTTC.

The chain uses TRBV12-5 and TRBJ2-7, with a weak D call TRBD2 (5 bases). The CDR3 is made up of 15 amino acids. Germline V gives CDR1 LGHNT, CDR2 FRNRAP. Trimming removed 0 bases from V and 3 bases from J, with 12 bases in between. The CDR3 protein is CASGLVPLALYEQYF. In DNA, the CDR3 is TGTGCTAGTGGTTTGGTACCCCTAGCACTCTACGAGCAGTACTTC. Full variable domain (remainder filled in from reference TRBV12-5 and TRBJ2-7): DARVTQTPRHKVTEMGQEVTMRCQPILGHNTVFWYRQTMMQGLELLAYFRNRAPLDDSGMPKDRFSAEMPDATLATLKIQPSEPRDSAVYFCASGLVPLALYEQYFGPGTRLTVT.

CDR3 sequence reads: CASSLRTAFYPNTGELFF. As DNA, the CDR3 is TGTGCCAGCAGCTTGCGTACAGCTTTTTACCCGAACACCGGGGAGCTGTTTTTT. The genes are TRBV5-6 and TRBJ2-2; D gene ambiguous. The germline V gene encodes CDR1 SGHDT and CDR2 YYEEEE. CDR3 length: 18 amino acids. The germline V and J ends were trimmed by 1 base and 0 bases, with 16 bases remaining between them.